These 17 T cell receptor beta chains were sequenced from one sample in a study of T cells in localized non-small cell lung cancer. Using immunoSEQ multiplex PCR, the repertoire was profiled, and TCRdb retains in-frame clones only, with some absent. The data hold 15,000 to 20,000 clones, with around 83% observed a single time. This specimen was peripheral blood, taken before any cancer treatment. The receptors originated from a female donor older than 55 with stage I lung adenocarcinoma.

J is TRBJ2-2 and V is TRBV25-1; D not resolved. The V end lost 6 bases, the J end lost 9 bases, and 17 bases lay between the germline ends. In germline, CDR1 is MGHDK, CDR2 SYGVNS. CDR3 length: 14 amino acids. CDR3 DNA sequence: TGTGCCAGCAGCGGCAGGCAGCCTCCCCGGGAGCTGTTTTTT. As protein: CASSGRQPPRELFF. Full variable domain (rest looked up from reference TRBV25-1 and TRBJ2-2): EADIYQTPRYLVIGTGKKITLECSQTMGHDKMYWYQQDPGMELHLIHYSYGVNSTEKGDLSSESTVSRIRTEHFPLTLESARPSHTSQYLCASSGRQPPRELFFGEGSRLTVL.

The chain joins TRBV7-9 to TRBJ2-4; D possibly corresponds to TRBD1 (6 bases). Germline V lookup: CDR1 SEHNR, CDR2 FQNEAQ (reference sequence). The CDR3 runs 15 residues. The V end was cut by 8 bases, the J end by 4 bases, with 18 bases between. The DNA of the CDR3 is TGTGCCAGCTTCCGTGTACCGGACAGAAAAAACATTCAGTACTTC. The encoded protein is CASFRVPDRKNIQYF.

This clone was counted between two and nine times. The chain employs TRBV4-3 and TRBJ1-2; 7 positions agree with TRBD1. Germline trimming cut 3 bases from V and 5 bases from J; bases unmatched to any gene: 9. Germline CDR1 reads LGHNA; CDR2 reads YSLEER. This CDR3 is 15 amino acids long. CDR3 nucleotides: TGCGCCAGCAGCCATACGACAGGGCCGAGGTATGGCTACACCTTC. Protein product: CASSHTTGPRYGYTF.

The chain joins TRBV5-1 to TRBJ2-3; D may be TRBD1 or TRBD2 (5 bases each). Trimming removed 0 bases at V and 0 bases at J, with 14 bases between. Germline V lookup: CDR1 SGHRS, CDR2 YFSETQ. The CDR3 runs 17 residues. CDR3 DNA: TGCGCCAGCAGCTTGGCCCGGGACGGATCTAGCACAGATACGCAGTATTTT. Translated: CASSLARDGSSTDTQYF.

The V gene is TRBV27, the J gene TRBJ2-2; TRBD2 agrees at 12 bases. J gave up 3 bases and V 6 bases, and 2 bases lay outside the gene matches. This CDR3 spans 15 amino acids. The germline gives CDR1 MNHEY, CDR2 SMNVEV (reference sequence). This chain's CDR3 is CASSTSGGYTGELFF. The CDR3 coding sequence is TGTGCCAGCAGCACTAGCGGGGGGTACACCGGGGAGCTGTTTTTT.

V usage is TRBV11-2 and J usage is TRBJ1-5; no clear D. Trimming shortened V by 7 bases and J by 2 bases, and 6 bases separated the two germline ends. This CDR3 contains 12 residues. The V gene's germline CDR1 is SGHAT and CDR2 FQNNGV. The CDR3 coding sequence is TGTGCCAGCAACTCAGGCAATCAGCCCCAGCATTTT. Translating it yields CASNSGNQPQHF. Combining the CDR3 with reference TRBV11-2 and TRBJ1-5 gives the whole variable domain EAGVAQSPRYKIIEKRQSVAFWCNPISGHATLYWYQQILGQGPKLLIQFQNNGVVDDSQLPKDRFSAERLKGVDSTLKIQPAKLEDSAVYLCASNSGNQPQHFGDGTRLSIL.

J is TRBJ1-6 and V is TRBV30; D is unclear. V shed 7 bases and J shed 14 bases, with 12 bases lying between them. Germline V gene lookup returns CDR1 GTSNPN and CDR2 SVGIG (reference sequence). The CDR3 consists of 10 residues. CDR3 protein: CASLNVALHF. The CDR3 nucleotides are TGTGCCTCATTAAACGTGGCCCTCCACTTT.

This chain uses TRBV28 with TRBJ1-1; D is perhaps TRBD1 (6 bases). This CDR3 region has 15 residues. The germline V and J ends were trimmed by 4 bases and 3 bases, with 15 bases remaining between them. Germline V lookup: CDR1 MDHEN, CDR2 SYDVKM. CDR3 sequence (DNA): TGTGCCAGCAGTTCTCCGGGGAGGGGGGACACTGAAGCTTTCTTT. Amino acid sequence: CASSSPGRGDTEAFF.

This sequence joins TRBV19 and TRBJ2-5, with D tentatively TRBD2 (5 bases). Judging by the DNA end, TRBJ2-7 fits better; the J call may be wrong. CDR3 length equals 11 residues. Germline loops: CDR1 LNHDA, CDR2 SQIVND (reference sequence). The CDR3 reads CASSRDYEQYF. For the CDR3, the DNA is TGTGCCAGCAGCCGGGACTACGAGCAGTACTTC.

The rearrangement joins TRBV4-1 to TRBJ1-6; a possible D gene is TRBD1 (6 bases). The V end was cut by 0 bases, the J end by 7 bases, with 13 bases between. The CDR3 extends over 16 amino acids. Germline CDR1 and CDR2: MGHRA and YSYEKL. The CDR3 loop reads CASSQDSAGANSPLHF. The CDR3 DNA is TGCGCCAGCAGCCAAGATAGCGCAGGGGCAAATTCACCCCTCCACTTT.

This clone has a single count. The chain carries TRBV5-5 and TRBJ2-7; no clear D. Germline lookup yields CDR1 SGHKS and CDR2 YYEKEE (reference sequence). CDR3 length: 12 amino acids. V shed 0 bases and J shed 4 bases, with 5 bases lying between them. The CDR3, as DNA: TGTGCCAGCAGCTTGGTAGCATACGAGCAGTACTTC. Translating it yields CASSLVAYEQYF.

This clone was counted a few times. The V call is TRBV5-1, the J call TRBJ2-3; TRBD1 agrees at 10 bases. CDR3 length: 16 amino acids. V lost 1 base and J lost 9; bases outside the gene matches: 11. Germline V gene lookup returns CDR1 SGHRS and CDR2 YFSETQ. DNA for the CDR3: TGCGCCAGCAGCTTGAAGCCAGATGACAGGGGGCTAACGCAGTATTTT. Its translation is CASSLKPDDRGLTQYF.

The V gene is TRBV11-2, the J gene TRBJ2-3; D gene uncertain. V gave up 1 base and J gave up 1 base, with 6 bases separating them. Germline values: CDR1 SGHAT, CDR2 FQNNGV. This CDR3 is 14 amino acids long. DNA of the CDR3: TGTGCCAGCAGCTTAGCGCAGGGCACAGATACGCAGTATTTT. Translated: CASSLAQGTDTQYF.

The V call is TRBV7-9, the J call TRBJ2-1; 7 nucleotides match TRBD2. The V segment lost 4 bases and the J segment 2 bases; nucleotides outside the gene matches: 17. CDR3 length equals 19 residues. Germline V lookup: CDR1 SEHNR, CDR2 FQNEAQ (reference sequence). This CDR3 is CASSSQYSRDYQTYNEQFF. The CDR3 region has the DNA TGTGCCAGCAGCTCCCAATACAGTAGGGACTACCAGACCTACAATGAGCAGTTCTTC.

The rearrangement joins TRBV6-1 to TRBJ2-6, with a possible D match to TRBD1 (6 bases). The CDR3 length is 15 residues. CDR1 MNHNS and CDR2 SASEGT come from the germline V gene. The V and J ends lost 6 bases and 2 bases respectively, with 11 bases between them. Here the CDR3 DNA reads TGTGCCAGCAGGCTACAGGGTGCTGGGGCCAACGTCCTGACTTTC. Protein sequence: CASRLQGAGANVLTF.

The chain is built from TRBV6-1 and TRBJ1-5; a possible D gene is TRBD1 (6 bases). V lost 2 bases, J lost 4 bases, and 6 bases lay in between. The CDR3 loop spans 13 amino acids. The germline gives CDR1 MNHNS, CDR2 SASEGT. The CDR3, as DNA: TGTGCCAGCAGTGAACAGGGGAATCAGCCCCAGCATTTT. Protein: CASSEQGNQPQHF.

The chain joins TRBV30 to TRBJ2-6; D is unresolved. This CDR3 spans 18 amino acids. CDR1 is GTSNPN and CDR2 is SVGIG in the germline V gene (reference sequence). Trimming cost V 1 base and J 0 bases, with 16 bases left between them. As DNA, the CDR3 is TGTGCCTGGAGTGGGTTGAGCAGGTTATACTCTGGGGCCAACGTCCTGACTTTC. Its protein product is CAWSGLSRLYSGANVLTF.